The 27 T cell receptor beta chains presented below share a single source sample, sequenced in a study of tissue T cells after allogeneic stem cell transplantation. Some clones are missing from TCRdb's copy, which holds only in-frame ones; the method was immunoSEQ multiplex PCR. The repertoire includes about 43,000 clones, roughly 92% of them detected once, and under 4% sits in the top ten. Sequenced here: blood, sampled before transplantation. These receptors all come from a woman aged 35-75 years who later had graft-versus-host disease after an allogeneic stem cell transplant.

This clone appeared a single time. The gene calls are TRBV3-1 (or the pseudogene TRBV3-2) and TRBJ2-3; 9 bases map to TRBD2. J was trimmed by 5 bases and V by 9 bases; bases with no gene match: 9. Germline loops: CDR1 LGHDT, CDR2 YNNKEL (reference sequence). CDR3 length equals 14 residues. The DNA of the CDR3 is TGTGCCAGGTTGACTAGCGGTAAACGAGATACGCAGTATTTT. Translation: CARLTSGKRDTQYF.

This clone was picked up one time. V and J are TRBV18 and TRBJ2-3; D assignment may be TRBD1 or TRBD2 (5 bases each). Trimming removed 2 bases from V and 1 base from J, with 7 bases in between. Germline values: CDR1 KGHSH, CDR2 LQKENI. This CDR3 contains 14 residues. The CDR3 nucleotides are TGTGCCAGCTCACCAGAGGGACGCACAGATACGCAGTATTTT. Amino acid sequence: CASSPEGRTDTQYF. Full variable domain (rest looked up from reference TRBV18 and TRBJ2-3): NAGVMQNPRHLVRRRGQEARLRCSPMKGHSHVYWYRQLPEEGLKFMVYLQKENIIDESGMPKERFSAEFPKEGPSILRIQQVVRGDSAAYFCASSPEGRTDTQYFGPGTRLTVL.

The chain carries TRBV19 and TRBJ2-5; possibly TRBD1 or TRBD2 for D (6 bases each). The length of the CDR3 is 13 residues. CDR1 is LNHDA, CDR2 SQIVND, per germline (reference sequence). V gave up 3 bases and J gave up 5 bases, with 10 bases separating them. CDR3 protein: CASSMWGAETQYF. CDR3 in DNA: TGTGCCAGTAGTATGTGGGGGGCCGAGACCCAGTACTTC.

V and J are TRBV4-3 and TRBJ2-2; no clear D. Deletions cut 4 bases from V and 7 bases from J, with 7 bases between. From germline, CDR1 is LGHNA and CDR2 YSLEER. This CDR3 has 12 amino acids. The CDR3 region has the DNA TGCGCCAGCAGCCCCGGCGTCGGGGAGCTGTTTTTT. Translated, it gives CASSPGVGELFF.

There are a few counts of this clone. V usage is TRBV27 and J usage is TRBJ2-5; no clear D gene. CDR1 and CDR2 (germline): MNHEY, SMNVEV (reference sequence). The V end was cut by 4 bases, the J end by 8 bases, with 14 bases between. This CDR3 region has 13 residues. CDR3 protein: CASSSGPSGTQYF. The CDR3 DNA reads TGTGCCAGCAGTTCAGGCCCATCGGGCACCCAGTACTTC.

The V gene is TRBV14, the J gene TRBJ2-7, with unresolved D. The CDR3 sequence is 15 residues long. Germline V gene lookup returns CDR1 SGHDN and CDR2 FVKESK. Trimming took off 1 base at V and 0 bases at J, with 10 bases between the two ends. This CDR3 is CASSQAGDISYEQYF. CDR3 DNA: TGTGCCAGCAGCCAAGCAGGCGATATCTCCTACGAGCAGTACTTC.

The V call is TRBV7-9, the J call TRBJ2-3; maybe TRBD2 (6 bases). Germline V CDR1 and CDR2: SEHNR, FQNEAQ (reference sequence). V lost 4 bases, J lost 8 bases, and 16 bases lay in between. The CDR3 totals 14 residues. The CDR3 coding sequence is TGTGCCAGCAGCTGGGACTCGCTCATTGGTACGCAGTATTTT. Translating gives CASSWDSLIGTQYF.

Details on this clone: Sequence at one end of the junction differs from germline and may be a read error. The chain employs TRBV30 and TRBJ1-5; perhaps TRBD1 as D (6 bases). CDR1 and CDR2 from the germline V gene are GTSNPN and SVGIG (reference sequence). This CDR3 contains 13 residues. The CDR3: CAWSPDSNQSQHF. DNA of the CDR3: TGTGCCTGGAGTCCGGACAGCAATCAGTCCCAGCATTTT.

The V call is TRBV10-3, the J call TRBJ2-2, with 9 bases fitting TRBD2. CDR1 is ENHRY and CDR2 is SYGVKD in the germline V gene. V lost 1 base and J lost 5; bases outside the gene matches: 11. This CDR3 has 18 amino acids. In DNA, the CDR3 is TGTGCCATCAGTGAGTTGGTAGCGGGAGCAAGTGGAACCGGGGAGCTGTTTTTT. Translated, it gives CAISELVAGASGTGELFF.

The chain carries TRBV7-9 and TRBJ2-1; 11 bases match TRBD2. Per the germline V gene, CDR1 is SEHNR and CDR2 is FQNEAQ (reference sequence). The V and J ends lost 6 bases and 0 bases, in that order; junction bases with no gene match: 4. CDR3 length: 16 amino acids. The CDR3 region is CASRGTSGSSYNEQFF. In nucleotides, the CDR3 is TGTGCCAGCAGAGGGACTAGCGGAAGCTCCTACAATGAGCAGTTCTTC. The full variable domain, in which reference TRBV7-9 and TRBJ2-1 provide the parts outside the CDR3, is DTGVSQNPRHKITKRGQNVTFRCDPISEHNRLYWYRQTLGQGPEFLTYFQNEAQLEKSRLLSDRFSAERPKGSFSTLEIQRTEQGDSAMYLCASRGTSGSSYNEQFFGPGTRLTVL.

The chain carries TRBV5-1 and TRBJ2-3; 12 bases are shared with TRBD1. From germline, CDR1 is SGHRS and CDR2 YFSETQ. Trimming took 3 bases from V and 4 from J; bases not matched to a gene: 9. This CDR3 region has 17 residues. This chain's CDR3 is CASSYTGTGGFADTQYF. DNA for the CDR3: TGCGCCAGCAGCTATACCGGGACAGGGGGCTTCGCAGATACGCAGTATTTT. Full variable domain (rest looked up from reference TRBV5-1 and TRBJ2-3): KAGVTQTPRYLIKTRGQQVTLSCSPISGHRSVSWYQQTPGQGLQFLFEYFSETQRNKGNFPGRFSGRQFSNSRSEMNVSTLELGDSALYLCASSYTGTGGFADTQYFGPGTRLTVL.

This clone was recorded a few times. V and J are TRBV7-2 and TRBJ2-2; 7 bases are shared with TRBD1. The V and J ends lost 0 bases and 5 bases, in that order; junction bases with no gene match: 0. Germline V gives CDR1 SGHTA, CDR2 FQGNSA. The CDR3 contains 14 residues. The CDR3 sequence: CASSLATGTGELFF. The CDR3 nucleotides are TGTGCCAGCAGCTTAGCGACAGGGACCGGGGAGCTGTTTTTT.

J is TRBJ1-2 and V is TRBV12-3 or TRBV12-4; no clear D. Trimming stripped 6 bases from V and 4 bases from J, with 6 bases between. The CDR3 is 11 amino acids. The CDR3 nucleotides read TGTGCCAGCAGCAACCGCTATGGCTACACCTTC. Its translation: CASSNRYGYTF.

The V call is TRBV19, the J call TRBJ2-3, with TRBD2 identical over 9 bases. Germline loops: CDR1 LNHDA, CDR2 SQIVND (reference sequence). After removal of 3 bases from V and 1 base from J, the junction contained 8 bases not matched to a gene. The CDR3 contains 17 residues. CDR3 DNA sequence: TGTGCCAGTAGTATTTCCAGCGGGAGGCACGGCACAGATACGCAGTATTTT. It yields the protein CASSISSGRHGTDTQYF. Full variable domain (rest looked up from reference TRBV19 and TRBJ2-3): DGGITQSPKYLFRKEGQNVTLSCEQNLNHDAMYWYRQDPGQGLRLIYYSQIVNDFQKGDIAEGYSVSREKKESFPLTVTSAQKNPTAFYLCASSISSGRHGTDTQYFGPGTRLTVL.

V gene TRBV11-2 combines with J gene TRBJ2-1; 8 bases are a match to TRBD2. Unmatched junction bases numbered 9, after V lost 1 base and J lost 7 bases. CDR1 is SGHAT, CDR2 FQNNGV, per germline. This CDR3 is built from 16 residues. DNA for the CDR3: TGTGCCAGCAGCTTAGTCCGGACTAGCCCCTTAAATGAGCAGTTCTTC. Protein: CASSLVRTSPLNEQFF.

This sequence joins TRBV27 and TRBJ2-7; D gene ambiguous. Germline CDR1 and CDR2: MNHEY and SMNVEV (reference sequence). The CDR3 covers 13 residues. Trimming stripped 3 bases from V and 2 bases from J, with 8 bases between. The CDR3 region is CASSFTRTYEQYF. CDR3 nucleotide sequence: TGTGCCAGCAGTTTTACCCGCACCTACGAGCAGTACTTC.

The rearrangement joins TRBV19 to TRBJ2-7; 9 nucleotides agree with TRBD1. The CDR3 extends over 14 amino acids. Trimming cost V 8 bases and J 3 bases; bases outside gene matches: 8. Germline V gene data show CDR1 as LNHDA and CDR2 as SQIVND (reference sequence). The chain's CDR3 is CASALRDRDYEQYF. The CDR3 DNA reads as TGTGCCAGTGCCCTCCGGGACAGGGACTACGAGCAGTACTTC.

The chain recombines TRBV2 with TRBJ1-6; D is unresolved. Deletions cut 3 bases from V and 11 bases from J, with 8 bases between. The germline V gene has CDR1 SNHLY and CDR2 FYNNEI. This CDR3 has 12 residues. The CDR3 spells CASSEDFTPLHF. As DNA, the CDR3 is TGTGCCAGCAGTGAGGACTTTACACCCCTCCACTTT.

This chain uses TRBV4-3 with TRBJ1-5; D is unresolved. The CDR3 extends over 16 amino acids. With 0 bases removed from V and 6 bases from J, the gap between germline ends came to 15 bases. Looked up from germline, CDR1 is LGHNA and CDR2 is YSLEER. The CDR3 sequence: CASSQDFTGKSQPQHF. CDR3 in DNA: TGCGCCAGCAGCCAAGATTTCACCGGAAAGAGTCAGCCCCAGCATTTT.

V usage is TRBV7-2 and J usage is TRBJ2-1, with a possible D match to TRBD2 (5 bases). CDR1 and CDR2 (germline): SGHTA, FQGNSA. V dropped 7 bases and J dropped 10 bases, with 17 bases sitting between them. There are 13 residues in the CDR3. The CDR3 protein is CASTEKTRGEQFF. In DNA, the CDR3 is TGTGCCAGCACCGAGAAGACCAGAGGGGAGCAGTTCTTC.

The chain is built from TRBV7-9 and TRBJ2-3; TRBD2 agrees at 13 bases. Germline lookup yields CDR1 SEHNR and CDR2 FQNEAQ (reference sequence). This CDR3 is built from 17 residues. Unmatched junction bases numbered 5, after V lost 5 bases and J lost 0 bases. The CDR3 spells CASSKGLAGLSTDTQYF. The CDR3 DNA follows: TGTGCCAGCAGCAAGGGACTAGCGGGGCTTAGCACAGATACGCAGTATTTT.

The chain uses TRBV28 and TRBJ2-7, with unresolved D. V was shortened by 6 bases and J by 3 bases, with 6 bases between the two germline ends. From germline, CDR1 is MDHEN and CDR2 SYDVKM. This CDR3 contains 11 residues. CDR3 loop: CASSDGYEQYF. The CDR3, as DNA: TGTGCCAGCAGCGACGGCTACGAGCAGTACTTC.

CDR3 nucleotides: TGTGCCAGCAGTTCCATACAGAACTATGGCTACACCTTC. As protein: CASSSIQNYGYTF. The chain links TRBV27 to TRBJ1-2; D gene unclear. Germline lookup yields CDR1 MNHEY and CDR2 SMNVEV (reference sequence). V was shortened by 4 bases and J by 2 bases, with 8 bases between the two germline ends. The CDR3 is 13 amino acids.

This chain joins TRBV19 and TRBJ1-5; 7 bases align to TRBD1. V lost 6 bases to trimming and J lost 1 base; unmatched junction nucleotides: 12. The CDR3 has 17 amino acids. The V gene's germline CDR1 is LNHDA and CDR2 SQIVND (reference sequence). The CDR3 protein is CASSPGGGGTSNQPQHF. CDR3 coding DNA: TGTGCCAGTAGCCCCGGAGGAGGGGGCACCAGCAATCAGCCCCAGCATTTT.

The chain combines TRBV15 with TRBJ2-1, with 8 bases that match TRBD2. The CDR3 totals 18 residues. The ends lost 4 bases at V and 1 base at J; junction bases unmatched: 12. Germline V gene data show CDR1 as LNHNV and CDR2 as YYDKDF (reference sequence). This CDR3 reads CATSITGPGLDSYNEQFF. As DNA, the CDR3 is TGTGCCACCAGCATAACGGGACCGGGACTAGATTCCTACAATGAGCAGTTCTTC. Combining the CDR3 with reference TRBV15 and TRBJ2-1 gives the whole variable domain DAMVIQNPRYQVTQFGKPVTLSCSQTLNHNVMYWYQQKSSQAPKLLFHYYDKDFNNEADTPDNFQSRRPNTSFCFLDIRSPGLGDTAMYLCATSITGPGLDSYNEQFFGPGTRLTVL.

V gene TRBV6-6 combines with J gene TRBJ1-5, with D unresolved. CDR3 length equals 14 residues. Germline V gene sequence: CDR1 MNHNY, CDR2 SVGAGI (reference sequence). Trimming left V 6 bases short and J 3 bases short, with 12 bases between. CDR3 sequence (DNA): TGTGCCAGCAGAAACGCGGGGAACAATCAGCCCCAGCATTTT. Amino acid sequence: CASRNAGNNQPQHF.

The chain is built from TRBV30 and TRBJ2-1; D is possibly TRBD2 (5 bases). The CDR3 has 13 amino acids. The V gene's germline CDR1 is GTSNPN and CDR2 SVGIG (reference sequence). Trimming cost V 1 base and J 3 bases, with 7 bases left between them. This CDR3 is CAWSARDYNEQFF. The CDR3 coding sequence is TGTGCCTGGAGTGCCCGGGACTACAATGAGCAGTTCTTC.